A single sample gave rise to the 14 T cell receptor beta chains below, sequenced in a study of blood T cells in healthy people across ages. The second PCR ran roughly 7 to 12 cycles with a sample-barcoded 5' primer and J-beta primers. One entry per CDR3 protein results from TCRdb running MiXCR on the 5' RACE reads. The top ten hold around 24% of the sample, which has 550,000 to 600,000 distinct CDR3 sequences, around 50% seen once. Input material: blood. The receptors were gathered from an elderly man in good health.

In regard to this clonotype: At one end, the junction sequence differs from germline, possibly due to a read error. The chain is built from TRBV7-9 and TRBJ2-1; 12 bases fit TRBD2. There are 15 residues in the CDR3. Germline-derived CDR1 and CDR2 are SEHNR and FQNEAQ (reference sequence). The CDR3 DNA reads TGTGCCAGCAGCACTAGCGGGGGGTCCTACAATAAGCAGTTCTTC. Translation gives CASSTSGGSYNKQFF.

This clonotype came up a few times. The V call is TRBV6-1, the J call TRBJ2-2; perhaps TRBD1 as D (6 bases). CDR3 length equals 17 residues. Trimming took 6 bases from V and 3 from J, leaving 20 bases between them. Germline assignment: CDR1 MNHNS and CDR2 SASEGT. DNA of the CDR3: TGTGCCAGCAGAACTAAATCAGACAGGACCCACACCGGGGAGCTGTTTTTT. Protein product: CASRTKSDRTHTGELFF.

This clonotype was counted a few times. The chain links TRBV6-1 to TRBJ1-1, with D possibly matching TRBD1 (5 bases). Germline V CDR1 and CDR2: MNHNS, SASEGT. This CDR3 is 17 amino acids long. V lost 2 bases, J lost 2 bases, and 18 bases lay in between. The CDR3 loop is CASSEPTAVWGNTEAFF. The CDR3, as DNA: TGTGCCAGCAGTGAACCGACAGCCGTTTGGGGTAACACTGAAGCTTTCTTT.

J is TRBJ1-4 and V is TRBV4-3, with unresolved D. Trimming took off 5 bases at V and 3 bases at J, with 7 bases between the two ends. CDR3 size: 13 residues. CDR1 LGHNA and CDR2 YSLEER come from the germline V gene. In DNA form, the CDR3 reads TGCGCCAGCAGCGTAGGACCTAATGAAAAACTGTTTTTT. This translates into CASSVGPNEKLFF.

CDR3 amino acids: CASSLATGPSTDTQYF. The CDR3 region has the DNA TGTGCCAGCAGCTTAGCAACAGGACCTAGCACAGATACGCAGTATTTT. The chain joins TRBV7-9 to TRBJ2-3, with D tentatively TRBD1 (5 bases). The CDR3 is 16 residues long. The ends were cut back, 0 bases at V and 0 bases at J, with 10 bases in the middle. Germline CDR1 is SEHNR and CDR2 is FQNEAQ (reference sequence).

The V gene is TRBV20-1, the J gene TRBJ1-1; D gene unclear. This CDR3 is built from 14 residues. Between the trimmed V and J ends, which lost 6 bases and 7 bases, there was a span of 21 bases. Per germline, CDR1 DFQATT and CDR2 SNEGSKA (reference sequence). The CDR3 reads CSAPTREAYGEAFF. As DNA, the CDR3 is TGCAGTGCACCGACCCGGGAAGCCTACGGTGAAGCTTTCTTT.

The chain uses TRBV4-2 and TRBJ2-5; D is possibly TRBD1 (7 bases). Germline CDR1 LGHNA, CDR2 YNFKEQ. The V gene lost 0 bases and the J gene lost 4 bases, with 15 bases spanning the gap. The CDR3 spans 16 residues. CDR3 nucleotides: TGTGCCAGCAGCCAAGAACAGGGCAGGGGGGTAGAGACCCAGTACTTC. It encodes CASSQEQGRGVETQYF.

The rearrangement joins TRBV24-1 to TRBJ2-3, with 8 bases aligning to TRBD1. The V and J ends lost 4 bases and 2 bases, in that order; junction bases with no gene match: 4. Per germline, CDR1 KGHDR and CDR2 SFDVKD. The CDR3 spans 15 residues. The CDR3, as DNA: TGTGCCACCAGTGACCGACAGGGGCCCACAGATACGCAGTATTTT. Amino acid sequence: CATSDRQGPTDTQYF.

The chain links TRBV6-6 to TRBJ2-2; 11 nucleotides align to TRBD1. Germline assignment: CDR1 MNHNY and CDR2 SVGAGI (reference sequence). V dropped 5 bases and J dropped 6; count of bases not matched to a gene: 11. CDR3 length: 17 residues. The CDR3 is CASSRTGGASVAGELFF. The CDR3 DNA reads TGTGCCAGCAGTCGGACAGGGGGCGCCTCTGTCGCCGGGGAGCTGTTTTTT.

This clonotype was counted ten times or more. The chain couples TRBV6-5 to TRBJ2-3; 10 bases are shared with TRBD2. V shed 7 bases, J shed 0 bases, and the junction held 4 bases outside the gene matches. The CDR3 is made up of 15 amino acids. Germline V CDR1 and CDR2: MNHEY, SVGAGI. CDR3 in amino acids: CASTGLAASTDTQYF. In DNA form, the CDR3 reads TGTGCCAGCACCGGACTAGCGGCGAGCACAGATACGCAGTATTTT.

V usage is TRBV4-3 and J usage is TRBJ2-5; TRBD1 aligns across 8 bases. Gene TRBJ2-7 matches the end of the DNA better, so the J call may be wrong. Germline loops: CDR1 LGHNA, CDR2 YSLEER. The CDR3 totals 15 residues. The DNA for the CDR3 is TGCGCCAGCAGCCGCAGCAGACAGGGGTTGCGCGAGCAGTACTTC. Translation: CASSRSRQGLREQYF.

There are a few counts of this clonotype. The DNA for the CDR3 is TGCGCCAGCAGCTTGGGGAGCGTCCCCAATGAGCAGTTCTTC. Protein sequence: CASSLGSVPNEQFF. The genes are TRBV5-1 and TRBJ2-1; D is unresolved. Germline V gene sequence: CDR1 SGHRS, CDR2 YFSETQ. The CDR3 has 14 residues. V lost 0 bases to trimming and J lost 6 bases, with 10 bases between them.

The chain employs TRBV5-1 and TRBJ2-3; D possibly corresponds to TRBD2 (6 bases). The CDR3 runs 16 residues. Germline loops: CDR1 SGHRS, CDR2 YFSETQ. The V end lost 0 bases, the J end lost 1 base, and 12 bases lay between the germline ends. The CDR3 bases are TGCGCCAGCAGCTTGGATGGAGTAGCGGGCACAGATACGCAGTATTTT. Protein: CASSLDGVAGTDTQYF.

This clonotype has just a few counts. The chain has TRBV5-4 and TRBJ2-7, with 7 bases fitting TRBD2. The CDR3 spans 15 residues. After removal of 1 base from V and 4 bases from J, the junction contained 8 bases not matched to a gene. CDR1 and CDR2 from the germline V gene are SGHNT and YYREEE (reference sequence). In DNA form, the CDR3 reads TGTGCCAGCAGCTTGTGGAGCGCTAGCGGTTACGAGCAGTACTTC. As protein: CASSLWSASGYEQYF.